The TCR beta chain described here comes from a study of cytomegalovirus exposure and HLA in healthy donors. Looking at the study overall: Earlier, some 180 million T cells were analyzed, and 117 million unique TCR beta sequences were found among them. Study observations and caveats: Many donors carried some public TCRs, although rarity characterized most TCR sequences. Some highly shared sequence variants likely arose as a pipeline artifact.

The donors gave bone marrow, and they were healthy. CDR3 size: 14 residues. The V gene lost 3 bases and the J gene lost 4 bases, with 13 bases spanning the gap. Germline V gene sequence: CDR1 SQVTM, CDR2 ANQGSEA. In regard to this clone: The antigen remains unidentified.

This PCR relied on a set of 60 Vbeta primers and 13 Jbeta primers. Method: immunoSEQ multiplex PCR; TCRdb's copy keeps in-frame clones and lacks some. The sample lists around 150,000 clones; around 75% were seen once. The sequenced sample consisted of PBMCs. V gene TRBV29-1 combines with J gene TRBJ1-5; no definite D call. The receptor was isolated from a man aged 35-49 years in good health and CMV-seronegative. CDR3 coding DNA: TGCAGCGTTGAGGCGAAAGGGAGTAATCAGCCCCAGCATTTT. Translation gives CSVEAKGSNQPQHF.